Below, 4 T cell receptor beta chains from the same sample are listed, as sequenced in a study of T cells in localized non-small cell lung cancer. Clones were sequenced by immunoSEQ multiplex PCR, and TCRdb holds only the in-frame ones, with some missing. This sample has some 7,800 clones, with 87% found just once. The specimen comprised peripheral blood, sampled before any cancer treatment. The source of these receptors is a male donor aged 60 or older with stage III lung adenocarcinoma.

This chain connects TRBV11-2 to TRBJ1-6, with D unresolved. Trimming shortened V by 1 base and J by 10 bases, and 11 bases separated the two germline ends. This CDR3 is 14 amino acids long. Germline V gene data show CDR1 as SGHAT and CDR2 as FQNNGV. DNA of the CDR3: TGTGCCAGCAGCTTAGCGGGAGGGAAATCACCCCTCCACTTT. Its protein product is CASSLAGGKSPLHF.

CDR3 amino acids: CSALDGNTIYF. The DNA of the CDR3 is TGCAGTGCTCTAGATGGTAACACCATATATTTT. V and J are TRBV20-1 and TRBJ1-3; D ambiguous. The germline V gene has CDR1 DFQATT and CDR2 SNEGSKA (reference sequence). The CDR3 contains 11 residues. Trimming took off 5 bases at V and 7 bases at J, with 9 bases between the two ends.

The CDR3 sequence is CASSFGTSHFF. CDR3 in DNA: TGTGCCAGCAGCTTCGGGACTAGTCACTTCTTC. The chain recombines TRBV7-9 with TRBJ2-1, with 8 bases lining up with TRBD2. Germline V lookup: CDR1 SEHNR, CDR2 FQNEAQ (reference sequence). This CDR3 region has 11 residues. Unmatched junction bases numbered 5, after V lost 3 bases and J lost 16 bases.

The chain couples TRBV19 to TRBJ1-2, with 8 nucleotides matching TRBD1. Germline CDR1 is LNHDA and CDR2 is SQIVND (reference sequence). V lost 7 bases and J lost 1; bases outside the gene matches: 8. This CDR3 is 15 amino acids long. CDR3 DNA: TGTGCCAGTATCCGGACAGGGCGGAATAACTATGGCTACACCTTC. Translation gives CASIRTGRNNYGYTF.